The clone carrying this TCR beta chain has just one count. Its antigen remains unidentified. This specimen comes from a study of OX40 agonist ivuxolimab in advanced cancers. Here immunoSEQ multiplex PCR was the method, and the copy in TCRdb shows in-frame clones only, minus some. The profile shows some 30,000 clones, roughly 90% of them singletons. Findings of the study overall: Dose levels from 0.1 to 3.0 mg/kg saw CD4+ and CD8+ blood T cells expand clonally by week 6. The investigators did not determine what antigen specificity the expanded peripheral T cells had.

This CDR3 is 13 amino acids long. The germline V gene has CDR1 MNHEY and CDR2 SMNVEV (reference sequence). With V trimmed by 8 bases and J by 7 bases, 8 bases remained unmatched. This chain uses TRBV27 with TRBJ2-1; 7 bases line up with TRBD2. This receptor was identified in an adult with an advanced solid tumor such as melanoma, head and neck, liver or kidney cancer. The source material was CD4+ or CD8+ T cells sorted from blood, sampled in a trial of the OX40 agonist ivuxolimab. The CDR3 DNA reads as TGTGCCAGCCGACTAGCATTTGTGAATGAGCAGTTCTTC. It codes for CASRLAFVNEQFF.